This T cell receptor beta chain was sequenced in a study of blood T cell repertoires in COVID-19. Study in general: The analysed material was cDNA or gDNA that came from T cells, B-cell-depleted T cells, or PBMCs.

This clone was counted only a few times. Germline V lookup: CDR1 MNHNS, CDR2 SASEGT. The CDR3 has 14 residues. Trimming removed 2 bases at V and 3 bases at J, with 8 bases between. Here immunoSEQ multiplex PCR was the method, and the copy in TCRdb shows in-frame clones only, minus some. Of roughly 250,000 clones listed, 85% were seen once; the top ten hold 5.5% to 7.5%. The receptor's source is a woman between 55 and 75 years old with active or convalescent COVID-19. The material sequenced was peripheral blood. The rearrangement uses TRBV6-1 and TRBJ1-5, with unresolved D. The CDR3 region is CASSEQVDNQPQHF. DNA of the CDR3: TGTGCCAGCAGTGAACAGGTGGACAATCAGCCCCAGCATTTT.